These 29 T cell receptor beta chains came from one sample sequenced in a study of response to subunit inactivated influenza vaccine. Using its own MiXCR run on the RT-PCR reads, TCRdb lists one record per CDR3 protein. Here the sample spans 450,000 to 600,000 distinct CDR3 sequences, 16% being singletons. Sample: CD4+ T cells sorted from PBMCs, taken less than 30 months after vaccination. All receptors derive from a man between 50 and 70 years old who received an inactivated influenza vaccine.

The V and J genes are TRBV12-3 or TRBV12-4 and TRBJ1-2; D is possibly TRBD1 (6 bases). The CDR3 covers 12 residues. V lost 6 bases to trimming and J lost 4 bases, with 9 bases between them. The CDR3 DNA reads TGTGCCAGCAGCGGGACAAGCTATGGCTACACCTTC. It codes for CASSGTSYGYTF.

Only a few counts were recorded for this clonotype. The chain joins TRBV12-3 or TRBV12-4 to TRBJ2-1; the match to TRBD2 covers 7 bases. The CDR3 length is 13 residues. With 1 base clipped from V and 10 bases from J, the junction kept 4 bases outside the gene matches. CDR3 bases: TGTGCCAGCAGTTTAGGCGGACTAGGCGAGCAGTTCTTC. Translating it yields CASSLGGLGEQFF.

The J gene is TRBJ2-5, the V gene TRBV5-4; 8 positions agree with TRBD2. V lost 5 bases to trimming and J lost 10 bases; unmatched junction nucleotides: 16. Germline V gene lookup returns CDR1 SGHNT and CDR2 YYREEE (reference sequence). This CDR3 comprises 15 residues. As DNA, the CDR3 is TGTGCCAGCAGACCTCTACTAGCGGAGACACGCGACCAGTACTTC. This encodes CASRPLLAETRDQYF.

V gene TRBV4-1 combines with J gene TRBJ2-3, with D perhaps being TRBD1 or TRBD2 (6 bases each). Germline-derived CDR1 and CDR2 are MGHRA and YSYEKL. V lost 0 bases, J lost 9 bases, and 13 bases lay in between. This CDR3 is built from 14 residues. CDR3 protein: CASSQDRRGDTQYF. CDR3 nucleotide sequence: TGCGCCAGCAGCCAAGATAGAAGGGGGGACACGCAGTATTTT.

This chain joins TRBV30 and TRBJ2-7; D gene unclear. This CDR3 is 13 amino acids long. Deletions cut 1 base from V and 2 bases from J, with 9 bases between. CDR1 and CDR2 from the germline V gene are GTSNPN and SVGIG (reference sequence). CDR3 residues: CAWSEVAAYEQYF. As DNA, the CDR3 is TGTGCCTGGAGTGAAGTCGCAGCCTACGAGCAGTACTTC.

This clonotype appeared a few times. The rearrangement joins TRBV4-2 to TRBJ2-1; TRBD2 aligns across 13 bases. The germline V gene has CDR1 LGHNA and CDR2 YNFKEQ. The CDR3 runs to 15 residues. The ends lost 3 bases at V and 7 bases at J; junction bases unmatched: 3. CDR3 amino acids: CASSHTSGRGNEQFF. The CDR3 region has the DNA TGTGCCAGCAGCCATACTAGCGGGAGGGGTAATGAGCAGTTCTTC.

The chain couples TRBV28 to TRBJ2-3; D possibly corresponds to TRBD1 (6 bases). The ends were cut back, 6 bases at V and 5 bases at J, with 12 bases in the middle. The CDR3 has 13 residues. Germline V CDR1 and CDR2: MDHEN, SYDVKM. The CDR3 here is CASRIPGVDTQYF. The CDR3 DNA reads TGTGCCAGCAGAATACCAGGGGTAGATACGCAGTATTTT.

The genes are TRBV28 and TRBJ2-7, with TRBD1 matching 11 bases. The CDR3 extends over 15 amino acids. The junction had 7 bases not matched to a gene; V was cut back by 3 bases and J by 6 bases. The germline CDR1 and CDR2 sequences are MDHEN and SYDVKM. CDR3 in amino acids: CASSFGQGAPIEQYF. The CDR3 nucleotides are TGTGCCAGCAGTTTTGGACAGGGGGCGCCTATCGAGCAGTACTTC.

This clonotype turned up a few times. The chain is built from TRBV9 and TRBJ2-7; 11 nucleotides align to TRBD1. The V gene's germline CDR1 is SGDLS and CDR2 YYNGEE. V lost 2 bases, J lost 7 bases, and 11 bases stayed unmatched. The CDR3 loop spans 16 amino acids. CDR3 sequence: CASSVRPGQGAGEQYF. The CDR3 bases are TGTGCCAGCAGCGTTCGCCCTGGACAGGGGGCGGGTGAGCAGTACTTC.

This clonotype appeared a few times. V gene TRBV3-1 combines with J gene TRBJ2-3; D is perhaps TRBD1 or TRBD2 (5 bases each). The germline CDR1 and CDR2 sequences are LGHDT and YNNKEL (reference sequence). V was trimmed by 3 bases and J by 0 bases, leaving 16 bases between them. The CDR3 covers 17 residues. The CDR3 protein is CASSHITGTASTDTQYF. The CDR3 nucleotides are TGTGCCAGCAGCCACATAACCGGGACCGCTAGCACAGATACGCAGTATTTT.

The chain joins TRBV10-3 to TRBJ1-2; TRBD1 is a possible D gene (5 bases). CDR1 is ENHRY, CDR2 SYGVKD, per germline. The CDR3 has 15 amino acids. V dropped 2 bases and J dropped 3 bases, with 13 bases sitting between them. CDR3 DNA sequence: TGTGCCATCAGTGAGGGGCAGGGAGGATACTATGGCTACACCTTC. Its protein product is CAISEGQGGYYGYTF.

In its sample, this clonotype was seen a few times. The chain combines TRBV7-8 with TRBJ1-6; D might be TRBD1 (5 bases). The V end lost 5 bases, the J end lost 8 bases, and 16 bases lay between the germline ends. The CDR3 is 15 amino acids. From germline, CDR1 is SGHVS and CDR2 FQNEAQ. The CDR3 DNA is TGTGCCAGCAGCCCCTCGCCAGGGAGGGATTCACCCCTCCACTTT. It codes for CASSPSPGRDSPLHF.

This clonotype was observed a handful of times. The V call is TRBV10-3, the J call TRBJ2-7; D is perhaps TRBD1 or TRBD2 (5 bases each). Trimming shortened V by 0 bases and J by 6 bases, and 9 bases separated the two germline ends. The germline V gene has CDR1 ENHRY and CDR2 SYGVKD. This CDR3 contains 13 residues. CDR3 in amino acids: CAISESGVPEQYF. For the CDR3, the DNA is TGTGCCATCAGTGAGTCGGGGGTCCCCGAGCAGTACTTC.

The chain joins TRBV5-1 to TRBJ2-3; 7 bases align to TRBD2. Per germline, CDR1 SGHRS and CDR2 YFSETQ. J lost 0 bases, V lost 4 bases, and 5 bases had no gene match. This CDR3 contains 15 residues. CDR3 sequence reads: CASSISGASTDTQYF. CDR3 in DNA: TGCGCCAGCAGCATAAGCGGGGCGAGCACAGATACGCAGTATTTT.

The chain is built from TRBV6-1 and TRBJ2-5; D may be TRBD1 (5 bases). Germline-derived CDR1 and CDR2 are MNHNS and SASEGT. There are 13 residues in the CDR3. Trimming cost V 7 bases and J 2 bases, with 11 bases left between them. Here the CDR3 reads CASTPRTQETQYF. The CDR3 nucleotides are TGTGCCAGCACCCCCAGGACACAAGAGACCCAGTACTTC.

Many counts were recorded for this clonotype. V usage is TRBV12-3 or TRBV12-4 and J usage is TRBJ1-5, with TRBD1 as a possible D gene (5 bases). Trimming removed 5 bases from V and 0 bases from J, with 17 bases in between. The CDR3 spans 17 residues. CDR3 in amino acids: CASSLLLTAYSNQPQHF. CDR3 in DNA: TGTGCCAGCAGTCTCCTGCTGACAGCTTATAGCAATCAGCCCCAGCATTTT.

This clonotype was recorded many times. V is TRBV2 and J is TRBJ2-7, with 10 bases aligning to TRBD1. The ends lost 7 bases at V and 5 bases at J; junction bases unmatched: 5. Germline CDR1 and CDR2: SNHLY and FYNNEI. This CDR3 region has 13 residues. The CDR3 nucleotides read TGTGCCAGCAAGCGGGACAGGGGTCACGAGCAGTACTTC. This sequence encodes CASKRDRGHEQYF.

The chain recombines TRBV9 with TRBJ2-1; 9 bases agree with TRBD2. J was trimmed by 8 bases and V by 2 bases; bases with no gene match: 8. Germline V gene lookup returns CDR1 SGDLS and CDR2 YYNGEE. This CDR3 is built from 15 residues. CDR3 nucleotide sequence: TGTGCCAGCAGCGTTGGTAGCGGGAGAGGCGATGAGCAGTTCTTC. Encoded protein: CASSVGSGRGDEQFF. The whole variable domain, filled in from reference TRBV9 and TRBJ2-1, reads DSGVTQTPKHLITATGQRVTLRCSPRSGDLSVYWYQQSLDQGLQFLIQYYNGEERAKGNILERFSAQQFPDLHSELNLSSLELGDSALYFCASSVGSGRGDEQFFGPGTRLTVL.

V and J are TRBV3-1 and TRBJ2-3; TRBD2 agrees at 10 bases. There are 15 residues in the CDR3. Germline V gene sequence: CDR1 LGHDT, CDR2 YNNKEL (reference sequence). The V and J ends lost 3 bases and 9 bases, in that order; junction bases with no gene match: 9. In DNA form, the CDR3 reads TGTGCCAGCAGCCAGGGTCCGGGACTAGCGATAACGCAGTATTTT. Protein product: CASSQGPGLAITQYF.

This clonotype was seen more than once but under ten times. This rearrangement joins TRBV7-2 to TRBJ2-3; D uncertain. With 2 bases removed from V and 2 bases from J, the gap between germline ends came to 8 bases. Germline V gene lookup returns CDR1 SGHTA and CDR2 FQGNSA. The CDR3 extends over 14 amino acids. DNA of the CDR3: TGTGCCAGCAGCTTAACGTCGTACACAGATACGCAGTATTTT. Translation gives CASSLTSYTDTQYF.

This clonotype was observed many times. The CDR3 reads CASSLSFYEQYF. CDR3 nucleotide sequence: TGTGCCAGCAGCCTCTCGTTCTACGAGCAGTACTTC. The chain carries TRBV3-1 and TRBJ2-7; D not resolved. Trimming took off 4 bases at V and 3 bases at J, with 7 bases between the two ends. This CDR3 has 12 residues. CDR1 is LGHDT and CDR2 is YNNKEL in the germline V gene (reference sequence).

This clonotype was seen a few times. The rearrangement uses TRBV3-1 and TRBJ1-1; TRBD1 is a possible D gene (5 bases). The length of the CDR3 is 11 residues. V was pared by 5 bases and J by 10 bases, with 11 bases between. Germline assignment: CDR1 LGHDT and CDR2 YNNKEL (reference sequence). The CDR3 region is CASSGGTPAFF. CDR3 nucleotide sequence: TGTGCCAGCAGCGGTGGGACTCCAGCTTTCTTT. Combining the CDR3 with reference TRBV3-1 and TRBJ1-1 gives the whole variable domain DTAVSQTPKYLVTQMGNDKSIKCEQNLGHDTMYWYKQDSKKFLKIMFSYNNKELIINETVPNRFSPKSPDKAHLNLHINSLELGDSAVYFCASSGGTPAFFGQGTRLTVV.

This chain connects TRBV14 to TRBJ2-3; the match to TRBD1 covers 8 bases. This CDR3 is built from 15 residues. J gave up 2 bases and V 5 bases, and 6 bases lay outside the gene matches. CDR1 and CDR2 (germline): SGHDN, FVKESK. CDR3 in amino acids: CASSMGTGPTDTQYF. In DNA form, the CDR3 reads TGTGCCAGCAGCATGGGGACAGGCCCCACAGATACGCAGTATTTT.

This chain connects TRBV7-2 to TRBJ2-3, with 9 bases aligning to TRBD2. This CDR3 is 12 amino acids long. CDR1 is SGHTA and CDR2 is FQGNSA in the germline V gene. V was clipped by 3 bases and J by 15 bases; unmatched bases: 7. The CDR3 DNA reads TGTGCCAGCAGCTTGCTAGCGGGGTCTAAATATTTT. Translating gives CASSLLAGSKYF.

This clonotype has just a few counts. The chain recombines TRBV7-2 with TRBJ1-6, with a tentative D call TRBD1 (5 bases). Germline values: CDR1 SGHTA, CDR2 FQGNSA. This CDR3 contains 13 residues. V lost 6 bases and J 6 bases, leaving 9 bases between the germline ends. The CDR3 coding sequence is TGTGCCAGCAGTGACAGAGTTAATTCACCCCTCCACTTT. Its protein product is CASSDRVNSPLHF.

This clonotype showed up many times. The V and J genes are TRBV5-6 and TRBJ2-5; D is unclear. This CDR3 has 14 residues. Germline V lookup: CDR1 SGHDT, CDR2 YYEEEE. The V end was cut by 4 bases, the J end by 0 bases, with 10 bases between. The CDR3 bases are TGTGCCAGCAGCCCCGACGGGTACCAAGAGACCCAGTACTTC. This gives the protein CASSPDGYQETQYF.

This rearrangement joins TRBV6-1 to TRBJ1-1; D is undetermined. V was pared by 2 bases and J by 5 bases, with 12 bases between. This CDR3 spans 14 amino acids. Per the germline V gene, CDR1 is MNHNS and CDR2 is SASEGT. CDR3 region: CASSESPGRTEAFF. The CDR3 DNA reads TGTGCCAGCAGTGAAAGCCCGGGGAGAACTGAAGCTTTCTTT.

At least ten counts were recorded for this clonotype. This chain links TRBV5-1 with TRBJ1-2, with D unresolved. Germline V gives CDR1 SGHRS, CDR2 YFSETQ. The CDR3 is 14 amino acids. V lost 0 bases and J 3 bases, leaving 9 bases between the germline ends. CDR3 in DNA: TGCGCCAGCAGCTTGGAGGCAGCCTACTATGGCTACACCTTC. Its translation is CASSLEAAYYGYTF.

This clonotype was seen only a few times. J is TRBJ1-1 and V is TRBV7-6, with D possibly TRBD1 on 6 matching bases. Deletions cut 0 bases from V and 0 bases from J, with 20 bases between. The CDR3 contains 19 residues. Germline loops: CDR1 SGHVS, CDR2 FNYEAQ. CDR3 DNA sequence: TGTGCCAGCAGCTTAGCGAATTCTTGGACAGCTTACATGAACACTGAAGCTTTCTTT. This translates into CASSLANSWTAYMNTEAFF.